The rows below give T cell receptor beta chains drawn from one sample of a study of cytomegalovirus exposure and HLA in healthy donors. TCRdb keeps only in-frame clones here, not all; method: immunoSEQ multiplex PCR. This table holds 200,000 to 250,000 clones. Sequenced input: PBMCs. Every receptor here comes from a woman between 25 and 40 years old in good health and CMV-seropositive. Both conserved end residues are part of each CDR3. A D gene is named only where the DNA matches it firmly.

D	V	J	DNA	CDR3
-	TRBV5-1	TRBJ1-4	TGCGCCAGCAGCTTGCAGGGACATCTTAATGAAAAACTGTTTTTT	CASSLQGHLNEKLFF
-	TRBV7-6	TRBJ2-3	TGTGCCAGCAGCTTAGAGTTGTACGGGGTAGATACGCAGTATTTT	CASSLELYGVDTQYF
TRBD2	TRBV27	TRBJ2-1	TGTGCCAGCAGTTTACTAGCGGGAGTTTATACCTACAATGAGCAGTTCTTC	CASSLLAGVYTYNEQFF
TRBD1	TRBV4-1	TRBJ1-4	TGCGCCAGCAGCGATACAGGGGCTACTAATGAAAAACTGTTTTTT	CASSDTGATNEKLFF
TRBD2	TRBV4-2	TRBJ2-3	TGTGCCAGCAGTCCAGCGGCTAGCGGGGATACAGATACGCAGTATTTT	CASSPAASGDTDTQYF
TRBD1	TRBV27	TRBJ2-1	TGTGCCAGCAGAAGACAGGGGGGTGTCCATGAGCAGTTCTTC	CASRRQGGVHEQFF
TRBD1	TRBV19	TRBJ2-3	TGTGCCAGTACGACCCGACAGGGGGTCACAGATACGCAGTATTTT	CASTTRQGVTDTQYF
-	TRBV6-5	TRBJ2-1	TGTGCCAGCAGGAGACTAGAATACAATGAGCAGTTCTTC	CASRRLEYNEQFF
TRBD2	TRBV9	TRBJ2-5	TGTGCCAGCAGCGTAGGTGGGACTAGCGGTCCACGGGAGACCCAGTACTTC	CASSVGGTSGPRETQYF
-	TRBV7-6	TRBJ2-1	TGTGCCAGCAGCTTTGGAGTTACCTACAATGAGCAGTTCTTC	CASSFGVTYNEQFF
TRBD1	TRBV6-1	TRBJ1-2	TGTGCCAGCAGACAGGGGACAGGGGAATACTATGGCTACACCTTC	CASRQGTGEYYGYTF
-	TRBV19	TRBJ1-6	TGTGCCAGCCGGTCGGTAAGCGGGGACTCACCCCTCCACTTT	CASRSVSGDSPLHF
TRBD1	TRBV7-9	TRBJ2-7	TGTGCCAGCAGCTTAGTGCAGGGGGCCCGAGATCTCGAGCAGTACTTC	CASSLVQGARDLEQYF
-	TRBV9	TRBJ2-3	TGTGCCAGCAGCTCCTACCTAGCGAACCCCACAGATACGCAGTATTTT	CASSSYLANPTDTQYF
-	TRBV7-7	TRBJ1-2	TGTGCCAGCAGCTTAGTTCCTCAGGGGTTACATCGTGGCTACACCTTC	CASSLVPQGLHRGYTF
TRBD1	TRBV6-1	TRBJ1-5	TGTGCCAGCTGGGACAGGGAGTATGATCAGCCCCAGCATTTT	CASWDREYDQPQHF
-	TRBV11-2	TRBJ2-7	TGTGCCAGCAGCTTAGCTGTTGCAGGGTTCATTCTTTCCTCCTACGAGCAGTACTTC	CASSLAVAGFILSSYEQYF
TRBD1	TRBV5-1	TRBJ1-5	TGCGCCAGCAGCCTCGGGACAGGGAATCAGCCCCAGCATTTT	CASSLGTGNQPQHF
TRBD2	TRBV18	TRBJ2-3	TGTGCCAGCTCACCACCGACTAGCGGGACGGCAGATACGCAGTATTTT	CASSPPTSGTADTQYF
TRBD2	TRBV6-5	TRBJ2-1	TGTGCCAGCACCCCCGGCGAGCGGGAGTCGGGTGAGCAGTTCTTC	CASTPGERESGEQFF
TRBD1	TRBV2	TRBJ2-3	TGTGCCAGCTTATCCACAGGGGTCACAGATACGCAGTATTTT	CASLSTGVTDTQYF
-	TRBV12-5	TRBJ1-1	TGTGCTAGTGGCTACGCGAACACTGAAGCTTTCTTT	CASGYANTEAFF
-	TRBV11-2	TRBJ2-6	TGTGCCAGCAGCTCGGCTGGGGCCAACGTCCTGACTTTC	CASSSAGANVLTF
TRBD1	TRBV7-2	TRBJ1-1	TGTGCCAGCAGCAGGGGACAGGGGAGCACTGAAGCTTTCTTT	CASSRGQGSTEAFF
-	TRBV12-5	TRBJ2-1	TGTGCTAGTGGTTTGGGACGGGTCAATGAGCAGTTCTTC	CASGLGRVNEQFF